These 17 T cell receptor beta chains share one sample of origin, sequenced in a study of T cells in Graves' hyperthyroidism and ophthalmopathy. What was amplified from RNA transcripts were TCR beta CDR3 regions. RT-PCR in the first round (using the HTBI primer set) targeted the TCR CDR3. TCRdb independently ran MiXCR on the multiplex PCR reads; one entry per CDR3 protein. The table has a few hundred thousand distinct CDR3 sequences, 12% to 15% seen once; the top ten hold around 30%. Sequencing input: blood. These receptors all stem from a woman in her 50s with Graves' hyperthyroidism that later progressed to Graves' ophthalmopathy.

The chain joins TRBV6-5 to TRBJ1-6, with TRBD1 matching over 9 bases. The trim removed 5 bases at V and 6 bases at J, leaving 20 bases unmatched. Looked up from germline, CDR1 is MNHEY and CDR2 is SVGAGI. The CDR3 loop spans 20 amino acids. The CDR3 spells CASSNLRPSGTGTSNSPLHF. In DNA form, the CDR3 reads TGTGCCAGCAGTAACCTTAGACCATCCGGGACAGGGACTTCTAATTCACCCCTCCACTTT.

This clonotype was counted ten times or more. The chain uses TRBV6-5 and TRBJ2-1; 7 nucleotides line up with TRBD2. Germline CDR1 MNHEY, CDR2 SVGAGI. The V and J ends lost 1 base and 8 bases, in that order; junction bases with no gene match: 8. The CDR3 covers 15 residues. CDR3 DNA sequence: TGTGCCAGCAGTTACTTAGGGACTATGGGAGATGAGCAGTTCTTC. Protein product: CASSYLGTMGDEQFF.

This clonotype was observed a few times. The J gene is TRBJ1-2, the V gene TRBV10-3, with unresolved D. Trimming removed 4 bases at V and 8 bases at J, with 17 bases between. This CDR3 spans 14 amino acids. Germline V gives CDR1 ENHRY, CDR2 SYGVKD. DNA for the CDR3: TGTGCCATCAGTGGTGGTGGGGTTGAGTCGGGCTACACCTTC. Translation: CAISGGGVESGYTF.

The chain uses TRBV19 and TRBJ2-4; D is unclear. Trimming pared 3 bases from V and 11 bases from J, leaving 14 bases between. CDR1 is LNHDA, CDR2 SQIVND, per germline (reference sequence). The length of the CDR3 is 13 residues. The CDR3 loop reads CASSIRTALFQYF. CDR3 sequence (DNA): TGTGCCAGTAGTATCCGGACGGCCCTGTTTCAGTACTTC.

In its sample, this clonotype was seen a few times. The chain links TRBV7-6 to TRBJ1-2; D ambiguous. This CDR3 is 13 amino acids long. V was pared by 5 bases and J by 4 bases, with 11 bases between. In germline, CDR1 is SGHVS, CDR2 FNYEAQ. In DNA form, the CDR3 reads TGTGCCAGCAGCCCAACGACCCTCTATGGCTACACCTTC. It encodes CASSPTTLYGYTF. Looking up the rest from reference TRBV7-6 and TRBJ1-2 gives the full variable domain: GAGVSQSPRYKVTKRGQDVALRCDPISGHVSLYWYRQALGQGPEFLTYFNYEAQQDKSGLPNDRFSAERPEGSISTLTIQRTEQRDSAMYRCASSPTTLYGYTFGSGTRLTVV.

This clonotype was seen many times. The chain has TRBV7-9 and TRBJ2-5; 9 bases map to TRBD1. V gave up 4 bases and J gave up 5 bases; unmatched junction bases: 5. In germline, CDR1 is SEHNR, CDR2 FQNEAQ (reference sequence). This CDR3 has 14 amino acids. The CDR3, as DNA: TGTGCCAGCAGCTCGGACAGGGGCTACGAGACCCAGTACTTC. Protein product: CASSSDRGYETQYF.

This clonotype was seen ten or more times. This chain links TRBV20-1 with TRBJ2-5; D is perhaps TRBD1 (5 bases). The CDR3 runs to 13 residues. Trimming pared 0 bases from V and 7 bases from J, leaving 12 bases between. Germline lookup yields CDR1 DFQATT and CDR2 SNEGSKA (reference sequence). The CDR3 here is CSARDRAGWTQYF. The DNA for the CDR3 is TGCAGTGCTAGAGATCGGGCAGGGTGGACCCAGTACTTC.

This clonotype occurred many times. This chain connects TRBV11-2 to TRBJ2-2; D is undetermined. Germline V gene lookup returns CDR1 SGHAT and CDR2 FQNNGV. V shed 3 bases and J shed 6 bases, with 8 bases lying between them. This CDR3 comprises 13 residues. The CDR3 loop is CASSFTGPGELFF. The DNA of the CDR3 is TGTGCCAGCAGCTTCACTGGTCCCGGGGAGCTGTTTTTT.

The J gene is TRBJ1-5, the V gene TRBV6-1; unclear D gene. V was trimmed by 0 bases and J by 5 bases, leaving 11 bases between them. This CDR3 comprises 15 residues. CDR1 MNHNS and CDR2 SASEGT come from the germline V gene. CDR3 coding DNA: TGTGCCAGCAGTGAAGCGGGCAGGCAGTATCAGCCCCAGCATTTT. Its translation: CASSEAGRQYQPQHF.

This clonotype was counted between two and nine times. The chain has TRBV9 and TRBJ2-5; 9 positions agree with TRBD1. The ends lost 3 bases at V and 5 bases at J; junction bases unmatched: 8. The CDR3 has 15 residues. Germline V CDR1 and CDR2: SGDLS, YYNGEE. The CDR3 bases are TGTGCCAGCAGCGCTGTGGGACAGGGATGGGAGACCCAGTACTTC. This translates into CASSAVGQGWETQYF.

In regard to this clonotype: A much larger clone differs by one base, so this may be a read error. V and J are TRBV5-1 and TRBJ2-1, with 16 bases that match TRBD2. The trim removed 2 bases at V and 15 bases at J, leaving 11 bases unmatched. The CDR3 sequence is 16 residues long. The germline V gene encodes CDR1 SGHRS and CDR2 YFSETQ. CDR3 DNA: TGCGCCAGCAGCTTAAGGGGACTAGCGGGAGGGCCAGGGAGGTTCTTC. This translates into CASSLRGLAGGPGRFF. The full variable domain, with the rest looked up from reference TRBV5-1 and TRBJ2-1, is KAGVTQTPRYLIKTRGQQVTLSCSPISGHRSVSWYQQTPGQGLQFLFEYFSETQRNKGNFPGRFSGRQFSNSRSEMNVSTLELGDSALYLCASSLRGLAGGPGRFFGPGTRLTVL.

This clonotype occurred once. The chain is built from TRBV12-3 or TRBV12-4 and TRBJ1-6, with 9 bases aligning to TRBD1. This CDR3 spans 14 amino acids. The V gene end was trimmed by 5 bases and the J gene end by 10 bases; junction bases not matched to a gene: 6. The CDR3 is CASSGRDRESPLHF. The CDR3 nucleotides read TGTGCCAGCAGTGGAAGGGACAGGGAATCACCCCTCCACTTT.

The rearrangement links TRBV4-2 to TRBJ2-6; D gene ambiguous. The CDR3 has 17 residues. The germline V gene has CDR1 LGHNA and CDR2 YNFKEQ. V was clipped by 0 bases and J by 0 bases, with 9 bases between them. The CDR3 spells CASSQDGWGSGANVLTF. The CDR3 bases are TGTGCCAGCAGCCAAGATGGATGGGGCTCTGGGGCCAACGTCCTGACTTTC.

This clonotype was found many times. V and J are TRBV7-9 and TRBJ2-2, with no clear D. V lost 5 bases and J lost 9, with 10 bases in between. CDR1 SEHNR and CDR2 FQNEAQ come from the germline V gene (reference sequence). This CDR3 has 12 amino acids. The CDR3 region is CASSKGNRELFF. The CDR3 nucleotides are TGTGCCAGCAGCAAAGGAAACCGGGAGCTGTTTTTT.

This clonotype was observed at least ten times. The rearrangement uses TRBV6-1 and TRBJ2-7; 10 bases map to TRBD2. Germline CDR1 is MNHNS and CDR2 is SASEGT. V lost 6 bases, J lost 1 base, and 9 bases stayed unmatched. The CDR3 has 16 amino acids. The CDR3 is CASRSLRTSGSYEQYF. The CDR3 coding sequence is TGTGCCAGCAGATCGCTAAGGACTAGCGGATCCTACGAGCAGTACTTC.

This clonotype was observed a few times. This chain uses TRBV28 with TRBJ1-2, with 12 nucleotides matching TRBD1. J gave up 6 bases and V 7 bases, and 9 bases lay outside the gene matches. This CDR3 region has 15 residues. Germline-derived CDR1 and CDR2 are MDHEN and SYDVKM. The CDR3 DNA sequence: TGTGCCAGCACCACGGGGGGGACAGGGGGCAATGGCTACACCTTC. Protein: CASTTGGTGGNGYTF.

This clonotype was recorded at least ten times. The chain is built from TRBV16 and TRBJ2-3; 7 bases map to TRBD1. V lost 4 bases and J lost 2; bases outside the gene matches: 6. CDR1 is KGHSY and CDR2 is FQNENV in the germline V gene. The CDR3 has 15 amino acids. CDR3 in DNA: TGTGCCAGCAGCCGGCGGACAGGTATCACAGATACGCAGTATTTT. Residues: CASSRRTGITDTQYF.